This T cell receptor (beta chain) was profiled in a study of T cell repertoires in cytomegalovirus infection. Study-wide findings and caveats: In two of eight donors, the top clonotype was HLA-C-restricted CMV-specific. The cumulative frequency of public TCR beta families identified carriers of CMV plus the relevant HLA.

CDR3 length: 17 amino acids. Per germline, CDR1 MRHNA and CDR2 SNTAGT. V gave up 2 bases and J gave up 0 bases, with 16 bases separating them. Comment on this clonotype: Its specificity is unknown.

TCRdb independently ran MiXCR on the reads; one entry per CDR3 protein. The sample includes about 320,000 distinct CDR3 sequences, around 9.5% of them seen just once. The receptor's source is a human donor in good health (CMV status not recorded). Some clones in this sample may be carry-over from other donors' samples. The rearrangement links TRBV6-4 to TRBJ1-1; possible D gene TRBD1, 5 bases. The sequencing input was PBMCs. For the CDR3, the DNA is TGTGCCAGCAGTGACGGGCAGGGCGTAACATTGAACACTGAAGCTTTCTTT. Its protein is CASSDGQGVTLNTEAFF.